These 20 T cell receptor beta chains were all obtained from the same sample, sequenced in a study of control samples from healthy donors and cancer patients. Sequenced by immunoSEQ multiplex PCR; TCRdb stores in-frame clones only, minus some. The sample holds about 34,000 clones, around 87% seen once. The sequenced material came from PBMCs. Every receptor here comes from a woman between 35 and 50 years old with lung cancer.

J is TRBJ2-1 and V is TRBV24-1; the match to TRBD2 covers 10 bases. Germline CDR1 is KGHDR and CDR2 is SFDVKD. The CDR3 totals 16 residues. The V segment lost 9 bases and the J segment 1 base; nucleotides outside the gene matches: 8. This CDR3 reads CATSRAAGGSYNEQFF. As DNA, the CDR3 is TGTGCCACCTCCAGGGCAGCGGGGGGGTCCTACAATGAGCAGTTCTTC.

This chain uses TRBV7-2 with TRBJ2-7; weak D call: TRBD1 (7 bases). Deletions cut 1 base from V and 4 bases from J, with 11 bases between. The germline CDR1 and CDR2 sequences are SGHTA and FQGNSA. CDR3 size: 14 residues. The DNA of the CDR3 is TGTGCCAGCAGCTTAGGTTCAGGGGGGTACGAGCAGTACTTC. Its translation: CASSLGSGGYEQYF.

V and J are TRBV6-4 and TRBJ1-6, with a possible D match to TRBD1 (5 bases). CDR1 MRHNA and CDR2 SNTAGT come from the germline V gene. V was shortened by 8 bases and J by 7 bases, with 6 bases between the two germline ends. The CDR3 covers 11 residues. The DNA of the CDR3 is TGTGCCAGCCGGGACAATTCACCCCTCCACTTT. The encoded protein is CASRDNSPLHF.

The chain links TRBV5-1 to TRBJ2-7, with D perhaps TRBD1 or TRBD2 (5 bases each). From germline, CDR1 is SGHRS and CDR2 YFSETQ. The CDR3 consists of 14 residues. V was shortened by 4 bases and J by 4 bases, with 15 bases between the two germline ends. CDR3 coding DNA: TGCGCCAGCAGCCCCGGGGACGGATTTTACGAGCAGTACTTC. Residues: CASSPGDGFYEQYF.

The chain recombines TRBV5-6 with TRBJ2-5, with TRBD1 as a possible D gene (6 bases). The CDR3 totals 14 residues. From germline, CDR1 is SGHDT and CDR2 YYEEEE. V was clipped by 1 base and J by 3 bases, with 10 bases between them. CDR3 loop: CASSLTGREETQYF. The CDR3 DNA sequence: TGTGCCAGCAGCTTGACAGGGCGTGAAGAGACCCAGTACTTC.

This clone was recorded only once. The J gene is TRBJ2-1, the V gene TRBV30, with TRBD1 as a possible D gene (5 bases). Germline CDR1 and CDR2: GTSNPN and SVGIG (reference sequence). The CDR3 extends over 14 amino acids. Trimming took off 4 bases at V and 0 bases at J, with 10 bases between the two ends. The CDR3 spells CAWNRKSSYNEQFF. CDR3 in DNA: TGTGCCTGGAACAGGAAGAGCTCCTACAATGAGCAGTTCTTC.

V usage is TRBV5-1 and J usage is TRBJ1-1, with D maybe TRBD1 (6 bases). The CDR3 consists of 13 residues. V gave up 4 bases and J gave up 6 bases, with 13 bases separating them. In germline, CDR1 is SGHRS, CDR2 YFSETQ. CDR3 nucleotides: TGCGCCAGCAGCCCAACTACAGGGCCTGAAGCTTTCTTT. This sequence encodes CASSPTTGPEAFF.

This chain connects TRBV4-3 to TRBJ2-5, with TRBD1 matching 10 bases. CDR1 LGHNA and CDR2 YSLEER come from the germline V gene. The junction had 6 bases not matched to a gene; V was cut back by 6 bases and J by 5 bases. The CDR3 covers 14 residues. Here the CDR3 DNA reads TGCGCCAGCAGTTCGACAGGGGGCTCTGAGACCCAGTACTTC. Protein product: CASSSTGGSETQYF.

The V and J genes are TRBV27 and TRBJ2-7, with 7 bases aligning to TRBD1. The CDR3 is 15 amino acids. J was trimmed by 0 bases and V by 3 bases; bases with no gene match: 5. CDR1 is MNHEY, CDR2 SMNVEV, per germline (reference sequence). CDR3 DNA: TGTGCCAGCAGTTTTACCAGGGACAGCTCCTACGAGCAGTACTTC. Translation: CASSFTRDSSYEQYF.

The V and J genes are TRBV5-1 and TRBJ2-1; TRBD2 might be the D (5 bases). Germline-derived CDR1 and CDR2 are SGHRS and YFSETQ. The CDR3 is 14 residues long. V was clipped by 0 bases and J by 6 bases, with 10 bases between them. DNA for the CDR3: TGCGCCAGCAGCTTGGCTCAGGCGGGCAATGAGCAGTTCTTC. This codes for CASSLAQAGNEQFF.

CDR3 residues: CSVDVDQETQYF. Written as DNA, the CDR3 is TGCAGCGTTGATGTAGACCAAGAGACCCAGTACTTC. The V gene is TRBV29-1, the J gene TRBJ2-5; D call uncertain. CDR3 length equals 12 residues. CDR1 SQVTM and CDR2 ANQGSEA come from the germline V gene. The ends were cut back, 3 bases at V and 0 bases at J, with 5 bases in the middle.

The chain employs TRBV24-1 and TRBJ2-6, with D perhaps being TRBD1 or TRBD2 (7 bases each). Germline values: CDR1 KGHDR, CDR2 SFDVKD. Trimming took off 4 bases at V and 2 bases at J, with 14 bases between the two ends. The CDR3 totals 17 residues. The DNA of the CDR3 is TGTGCCACCAGTGACCCAGGGGGGGGGACTGGGGCCAACGTCCTGACTTTC. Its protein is CATSDPGGGTGANVLTF.

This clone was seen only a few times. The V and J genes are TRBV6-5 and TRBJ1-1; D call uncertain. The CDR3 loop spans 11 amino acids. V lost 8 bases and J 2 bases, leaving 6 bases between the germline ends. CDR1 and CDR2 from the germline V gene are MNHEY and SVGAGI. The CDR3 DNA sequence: TGTGCCAGCCGACAAAACACTGAAGCTTTCTTT. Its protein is CASRQNTEAFF.

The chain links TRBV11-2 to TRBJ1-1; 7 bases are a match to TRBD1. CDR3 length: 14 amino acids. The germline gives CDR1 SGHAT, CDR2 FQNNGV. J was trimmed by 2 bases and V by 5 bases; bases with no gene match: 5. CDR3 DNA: TGTGCCAGCAGCCCTCGGACAGGAAACACTGAAGCTTTCTTT. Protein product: CASSPRTGNTEAFF.

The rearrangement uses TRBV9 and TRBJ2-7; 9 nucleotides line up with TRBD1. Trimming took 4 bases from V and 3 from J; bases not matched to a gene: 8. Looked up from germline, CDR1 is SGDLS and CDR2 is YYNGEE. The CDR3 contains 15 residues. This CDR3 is CASSPQPGQGYEQYF. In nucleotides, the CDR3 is TGTGCCAGCAGCCCCCAACCGGGACAGGGCTACGAGCAGTACTTC.

CDR3 nucleotides: TGCGCCAGCAGCCAAGACATGTTAGTAGGGGCCAAAAATTCACCCCTCCACTTT. Protein sequence: CASSQDMLVGAKNSPLHF. This chain uses TRBV4-3 with TRBJ1-6; a weak D match, TRBD1 (5 bases). The CDR3 consists of 18 residues. The V gene's germline CDR1 is LGHNA and CDR2 YSLEER. The germline V and J ends were trimmed by 0 bases and 7 bases, with 19 bases remaining between them.

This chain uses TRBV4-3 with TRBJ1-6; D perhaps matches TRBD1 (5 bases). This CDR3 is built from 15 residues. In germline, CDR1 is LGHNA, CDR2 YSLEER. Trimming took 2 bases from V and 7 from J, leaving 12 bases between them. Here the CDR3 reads CASSQYNGGNSPLHF. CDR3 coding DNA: TGCGCCAGCAGCCAATACAATGGGGGGAATTCACCCCTCCACTTT.

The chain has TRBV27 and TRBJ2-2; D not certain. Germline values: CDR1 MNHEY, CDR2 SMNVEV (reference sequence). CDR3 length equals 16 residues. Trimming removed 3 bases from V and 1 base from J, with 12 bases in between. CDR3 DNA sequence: TGTGCCAGCAGTTTCTCGCTGACGGAGAACACCGGGGAGCTGTTTTTT. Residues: CASSFSLTENTGELFF.

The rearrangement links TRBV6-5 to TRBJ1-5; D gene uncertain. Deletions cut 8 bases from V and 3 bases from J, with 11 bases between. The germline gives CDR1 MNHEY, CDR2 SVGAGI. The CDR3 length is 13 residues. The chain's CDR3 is CASGGRDNQPQHF. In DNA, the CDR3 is TGTGCCAGCGGCGGGCGGGACAATCAGCCCCAGCATTTT.

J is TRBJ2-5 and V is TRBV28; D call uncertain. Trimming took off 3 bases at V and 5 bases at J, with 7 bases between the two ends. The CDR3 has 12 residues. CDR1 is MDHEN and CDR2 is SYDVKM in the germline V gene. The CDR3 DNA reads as TGTGCCAGCAGTTTTGGTTCGGAGACCCAGTACTTC. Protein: CASSFGSETQYF.